The 17 T cell receptor beta chains given below trace back to one sample, sequenced in a study of blood T cell repertoires in COVID-19. Method: immunoSEQ multiplex PCR; TCRdb's copy keeps in-frame clones and lacks some. The sample lists 200,000 to 250,000 clones, roughly 84% occurring once. The specimen sequenced was PBMCs or T cells enriched from blood (not recorded which). The source is a woman in her thirties or forties who had recovered from COVID-19.

The chain carries TRBV9 and TRBJ2-1; 8 bases are shared with TRBD2. Germline-derived CDR1 and CDR2 are SGDLS and YYNGEE. The CDR3 is 15 amino acids. V lost 6 bases, J lost 1 base, and 6 bases stayed unmatched. CDR3 in DNA: TGTGCCAGCACCAGGGAGCGGGAGTCCTACAATGAGCAGTTCTTC. Residues: CASTRERESYNEQFF.

This chain uses TRBV30 with TRBJ1-5; D is unclear. V lost 4 bases and J 4 bases, leaving 11 bases between the germline ends. Germline V CDR1 and CDR2: GTSNPN, SVGIG (reference sequence). The CDR3 sequence is 13 residues long. CDR3 sequence (DNA): TGTGCCTGGAATGAGGGATTAAATCAGCCCCAGCATTTT. Its translation is CAWNEGLNQPQHF.

The chain couples TRBV6-5 to TRBJ1-4; possibly TRBD1 for D (6 bases). Germline V CDR1 and CDR2: MNHEY, SVGAGI. The CDR3 is 14 amino acids. Trimming stripped 10 bases from V and 6 bases from J, with 18 bases between. The CDR3 DNA follows: TGTGCCACCCAAGAGCCAGGGGTGTATGAAAAACTGTTTTTT. Translating it yields CATQEPGVYEKLFF.

V is TRBV11-2 and J is TRBJ2-1; 9 bases align to TRBD2. CDR1 and CDR2 (germline): SGHAT, FQNNGV. V was clipped by 3 bases and J by 4 bases; unmatched bases: 4. This CDR3 is 15 amino acids long. The CDR3 DNA follows: TGTGCCAGCAGCTTTACTAGCGGGTTATACAATGAGCAGTTCTTC. Its protein product is CASSFTSGLYNEQFF. Full variable domain (remainder filled in from reference TRBV11-2 and TRBJ2-1): EAGVAQSPRYKIIEKRQSVAFWCNPISGHATLYWYQQILGQGPKLLIQFQNNGVVDDSQLPKDRFSAERLKGVDSTLKIQPAKLEDSAVYLCASSFTSGLYNEQFFGPGTRLTVL.

V is TRBV30 and J is TRBJ2-3, with D perhaps TRBD1 (5 bases). Germline V CDR1 and CDR2: GTSNPN, SVGIG (reference sequence). CDR3 length equals 14 residues. V was shortened by 3 bases and J by 0 bases, with 10 bases between the two germline ends. CDR3: CAWSGGQSTDTQYF. In nucleotides, the CDR3 is TGTGCCTGGAGCGGTGGACAAAGCACAGATACGCAGTATTTT.

V gene TRBV18 combines with J gene TRBJ2-7; the match to TRBD2 covers 9 bases. The CDR3 is 13 residues long. Germline V lookup: CDR1 KGHSH, CDR2 LQKENI. V shed 8 bases, J shed 0 bases, and the junction held 2 bases outside the gene matches. CDR3 amino acids: CASRTSVSYEQYF. CDR3 coding DNA: TGTGCCAGCAGGACTAGCGTCTCCTACGAGCAGTACTTC.

The V and J genes are TRBV5-1 and TRBJ1-1; 8 nucleotides match TRBD1. Germline trimming cut 4 bases from V and 3 bases from J; bases unmatched to any gene: 11. The CDR3 is 16 residues long. Germline assignment: CDR1 SGHRS and CDR2 YFSETQ. The CDR3 sequence: CASSVSGGAADTEAFF. The CDR3 coding sequence is TGCGCCAGCAGCGTATCAGGGGGCGCGGCGGACACTGAAGCTTTCTTT.

In its sample, this clone was seen a few times. The V call is TRBV19, the J call TRBJ2-1, with 8 bases fitting TRBD1. This CDR3 has 15 amino acids. Germline CDR1 is LNHDA and CDR2 is SQIVND (reference sequence). Trimming took 1 base from V and 5 from J; bases not matched to a gene: 4. The CDR3 spells CASSIGTGNHNEQFF. The CDR3 nucleotides are TGTGCCAGTAGTATAGGGACAGGGAACCACAATGAGCAGTTCTTC.

This clone showed up just once. V is TRBV11-2 and J is TRBJ2-3; TRBD2 agrees at 11 bases. V dropped 3 bases and J dropped 8; count of bases not matched to a gene: 10. Germline-derived CDR1 and CDR2 are SGHAT and FQNNGV. The CDR3 runs to 16 residues. The CDR3 region has the DNA TGTGCCAGCAGCTTTCTAGCGGGAGGCCTTGCCGGTACGCAGTATTTT. Amino acid sequence: CASSFLAGGLAGTQYF.

This clone showed up just a few times. DNA for the CDR3: TGTGCCAGCAGGCGGGACGGGGCCTACGAGCAGTACTTC. It yields the protein CASRRDGAYEQYF. The V and J genes are TRBV2 and TRBJ2-7; a possible D gene is TRBD2 (6 bases). The V end was cut by 6 bases, the J end by 2 bases, with 11 bases between. Per germline, CDR1 SNHLY and CDR2 FYNNEI. The CDR3 length is 13 residues. The variable domain in full, with the rest retrieved from reference TRBV2 and TRBJ2-7, is EPEVTQTPSHQVTQMGQEVILRCVPISNHLYFYWYRQILGQKVEFLVSFYNNEISEKSEIFDDQFSVERPDGSNFTLKIRSTKLEDSAMYFCASRRDGAYEQYFGPGTRLTVT.

The chain joins TRBV29-1 to TRBJ2-5; D might be TRBD1 (6 bases). The V gene lost 7 bases and the J gene lost 4 bases, with 16 bases spanning the gap. CDR1 is SQVTM, CDR2 ANQGSEA, per germline. This CDR3 is 13 amino acids long. The CDR3 is CSESQGYGETQYF. The CDR3 region has the DNA TGCAGCGAGAGTCAGGGGTACGGAGAGACCCAGTACTTC.

The V and J genes are TRBV10-3 and TRBJ1-2; TRBD1 matches 10 bases. CDR3 size: 16 residues. V lost 6 bases and J lost 0; bases outside the gene matches: 7. Germline CDR1 is ENHRY and CDR2 is SYGVKD. CDR3 nucleotide sequence: TGTGCCATCAGGACAGGGGGCCCGACTTCTAACTATGGCTACACCTTC. It encodes CAIRTGGPTSNYGYTF.

The gene calls are TRBV9 and TRBJ2-1; TRBD2 matches 10 bases. V shed 4 bases, J shed 5 bases, and the junction held 6 bases outside the gene matches. The V gene's germline CDR1 is SGDLS and CDR2 YYNGEE. CDR3 length: 15 residues. The DNA for the CDR3 is TGTGCCAGCAGCCTGAGCGGGAGGGCCCACAATGAGCAGTTCTTC. It specifies CASSLSGRAHNEQFF.

V gene TRBV9 combines with J gene TRBJ1-6; perhaps TRBD1 as D (6 bases). The CDR3 consists of 14 residues. Trimming cost V 1 base and J 14 bases, with 16 bases left between them. The V gene's germline CDR1 is SGDLS and CDR2 YYNGEE. The CDR3: CASSVLVRDTTLHF. Written as DNA, the CDR3 is TGTGCCAGCAGCGTACTAGTCCGGGACACAACCCTCCACTTT. The variable domain in full, completed from reference TRBV9 and TRBJ1-6, reads DSGVTQTPKHLITATGQRVTLRCSPRSGDLSVYWYQQSLDQGLQFLIQYYNGEERAKGNILERFSAQQFPDLHSELNLSSLELGDSALYFCASSVLVRDTTLHFGNGTRLTVT.

This chain connects TRBV25-1 to TRBJ2-2; D is uncertain. This CDR3 region has 11 residues. Trimming left V 6 bases short and J 5 bases short, with 4 bases between. In germline, CDR1 is MGHDK, CDR2 SYGVNS. CDR3 region: CASSYTGELFF. In nucleotides, the CDR3 is TGTGCCAGCAGCTATACCGGGGAGCTGTTTTTT.

This chain links TRBV12-3 or TRBV12-4 with TRBJ2-7; D is ambiguous. V lost 1 base and J 7 bases, leaving 8 bases between the germline ends. This CDR3 comprises 12 residues. This CDR3 is CASSLGGWEQYF. As DNA, the CDR3 is TGTGCCAGCAGTTTAGGCGGCTGGGAGCAGTACTTC.

The table lists this clone with a count of one. V is TRBV12-3 or TRBV12-4 and J is TRBJ1-2; D is undetermined. This CDR3 region has 13 residues. The germline V and J ends were trimmed by 3 bases and 3 bases, with 8 bases remaining between them. The CDR3, as DNA: TGTGCCAGCAGTTTTGAGGCCTACTATGGCTACACCTTC. This encodes CASSFEAYYGYTF.